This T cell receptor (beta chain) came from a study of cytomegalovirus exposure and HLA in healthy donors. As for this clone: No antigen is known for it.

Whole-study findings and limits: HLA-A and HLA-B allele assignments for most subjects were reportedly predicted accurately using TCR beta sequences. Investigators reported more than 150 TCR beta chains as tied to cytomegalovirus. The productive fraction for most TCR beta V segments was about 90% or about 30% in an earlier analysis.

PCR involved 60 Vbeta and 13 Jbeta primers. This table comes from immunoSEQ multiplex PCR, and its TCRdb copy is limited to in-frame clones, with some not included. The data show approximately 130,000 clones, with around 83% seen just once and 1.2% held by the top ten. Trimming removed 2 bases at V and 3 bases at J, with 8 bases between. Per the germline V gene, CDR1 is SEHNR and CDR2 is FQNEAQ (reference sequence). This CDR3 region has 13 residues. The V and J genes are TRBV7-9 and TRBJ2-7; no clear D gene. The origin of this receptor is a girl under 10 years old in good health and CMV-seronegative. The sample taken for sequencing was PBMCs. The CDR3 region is CASSLPSFYEQYF. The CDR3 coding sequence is TGTGCCAGCAGCTTACCGTCTTTCTACGAGCAGTACTTC.